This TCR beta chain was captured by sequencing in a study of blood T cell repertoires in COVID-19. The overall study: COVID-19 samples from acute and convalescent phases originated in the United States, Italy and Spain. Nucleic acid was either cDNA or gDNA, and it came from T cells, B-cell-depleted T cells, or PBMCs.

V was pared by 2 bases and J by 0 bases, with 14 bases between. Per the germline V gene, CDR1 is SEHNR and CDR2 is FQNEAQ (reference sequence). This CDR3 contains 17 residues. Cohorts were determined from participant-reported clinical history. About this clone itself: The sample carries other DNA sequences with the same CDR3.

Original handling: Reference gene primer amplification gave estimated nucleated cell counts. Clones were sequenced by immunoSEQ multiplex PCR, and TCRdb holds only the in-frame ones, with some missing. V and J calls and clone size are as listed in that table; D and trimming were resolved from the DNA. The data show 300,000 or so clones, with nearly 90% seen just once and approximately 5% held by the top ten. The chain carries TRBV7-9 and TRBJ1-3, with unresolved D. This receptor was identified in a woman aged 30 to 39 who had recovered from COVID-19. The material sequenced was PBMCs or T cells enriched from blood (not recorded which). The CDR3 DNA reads TGTGCCAGCAGCTTATGGGTAGGCGGAAACTCTGGAAACACCATATATTTT. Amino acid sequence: CASSLWVGGNSGNTIYF.